This T cell receptor (beta chain) appears in the sequencing data of a study of control samples from healthy donors and cancer patients. Assay: immunoSEQ multiplex PCR; the TCRdb copy retains only in-frame clones and omits some. Found here are fewer than 200,000 clones; the top ten clones hold roughly 2%. CDR1 and CDR2 from the germline V gene are SNHLY and FYNNEI. With V trimmed by 2 bases and J by 6 bases, 7 bases remained unmatched. This CDR3 comprises 16 residues. The chain employs TRBV2 and TRBJ1-5; 10 bases line up with TRBD1. The receptor's source is a woman between 25 and 40 years old in good health. The material sequenced was blood. The CDR3 spells CASSETTRTGGQPQHF. The CDR3 nucleotides read TGTGCCAGCAGTGAAACGACGCGGACAGGGGGTCAGCCCCAGCATTTT.